These 6 T cell receptor beta chains originate from one sample sequenced in a study of prognosis after radiotherapy for stage I lung cancer. Two-round multiplex PCR on genomic DNA was the method by which TCR beta CDR3 was amplified. Gene-specific primers for each TRBV and TRBJ gene drove first-round PCR. TCRdb processed the multiplex PCR reads anew with MiXCR; each CDR3 protein has one entry. In the table there are around 29,000 distinct CDR3 sequences, about 43% of which are singletons. This material consisted of PBMCs, taken before or after stereotactic body radiation therapy (not recorded which). All receptors derive from a donor over 45 with non-small cell lung cancer.

The V gene is TRBV6-2 or TRBV6-3, the J gene TRBJ2-3; possibly TRBD2 for D (5 bases). The V gene lost 10 bases and the J gene lost 1 base, with 15 bases spanning the gap. This CDR3 has 14 amino acids. Per germline, CDR1 MNHEY and CDR2 SVGEGT. The CDR3 protein is CAIHAGGGTDTQYF. DNA for the CDR3: TGTGCCATCCATGCGGGTGGGGGCACAGATACGCAGTATTTT.

This clonotype has a count of ten or more. This sequence joins TRBV6-2 or TRBV6-3 and TRBJ1-5; no reliable D call. CDR1 MNHEY and CDR2 SVGEGT come from the germline V gene. Trimming pared 4 bases from V and 3 bases from J, leaving 7 bases between. The length of the CDR3 is 13 residues. CDR3 DNA sequence: TGTGCCAGCAGTTTTGGATTCAATCAGCCCCAGCATTTT. Translated: CASSFGFNQPQHF.

This sequence joins TRBV6-1 and TRBJ2-7, with a tentative D call TRBD2 (5 bases). CDR3 size: 14 residues. V lost 7 bases, J lost 4 bases, and 17 bases lay in between. Germline V gene data show CDR1 as MNHNS and CDR2 as SASEGT. CDR3 loop: CASIGQAGGYEQYF. CDR3 DNA: TGTGCCAGCATCGGCCAAGCTGGAGGATACGAGCAGTACTTC.

This clonotype was detected ten times or more. As DNA, the CDR3 is TGTGCCAGCAGTGAGATGGAGGATCAGCCCCAGCATTTT. Encoded protein: CASSEMEDQPQHF. The rearrangement joins TRBV2 to TRBJ1-5; D call uncertain. This CDR3 is built from 13 residues. Germline V lookup: CDR1 SNHLY, CDR2 FYNNEI. With 3 bases removed from V and 5 bases from J, the gap between germline ends came to 8 bases.

Notes on this clonotype: This likely comes from a read error, as the CDR3 has no conserved phenylalanine or tryptophan at its end. This chain uses TRBV24-1 with TRBJ2-1; no definite D call. CDR1 is KGHDR, CDR2 SFDVKD, per germline. This CDR3 is 11 amino acids long. The CDR3 reads CSTSERNEQFL. In nucleotides, the CDR3 is TGTTCCACCAGTGAGCGTAATGAGCAGTTCCTC.

The chain has TRBV10-3 and TRBJ2-3, with 9 bases fitting TRBD2. The CDR3 contains 17 residues. The germline V gene encodes CDR1 ENHRY and CDR2 SYGVKD. The ends lost 3 bases at V and 6 bases at J; junction bases unmatched: 13. For the CDR3, the DNA is TGTGCCATCAGTGATCCCGGGACTAGCCTGCGGGGGGATACGCAGTATTTT. This codes for CAISDPGTSLRGDTQYF.